This passage covers 8 T cell receptor beta chains from one sample sequenced in a study of blood T cell repertoires in COVID-19. Here immunoSEQ multiplex PCR was the method, and the copy in TCRdb shows in-frame clones only, minus some. The table shows tens of thousands of clones, with about 80% occurring only once. The sequenced sample was peripheral blood. The source of these receptors is a man aged 60 to 69 with acute or convalescent COVID-19.

The gene calls are TRBV4-1 and TRBJ1-4; 8 bases fit TRBD1. The length of the CDR3 is 16 residues. V lost 1 base and J lost 5; bases outside the gene matches: 6. The V gene's germline CDR1 is MGHRA and CDR2 YSYEKL. The CDR3 nucleotides are TGCGCCAGCAGCCAAGGAACCCGGACAGGGAATGAAAAACTGTTTTTT. Its translation: CASSQGTRTGNEKLFF.

This clone has only one observation. The J gene is TRBJ2-3, the V gene TRBV5-1, with 9 bases lining up with TRBD1. The CDR3 covers 15 residues. The germline V gene has CDR1 SGHRS and CDR2 YFSETQ. V lost 7 bases and J lost 6; bases outside the gene matches: 12. CDR3 coding DNA: TGCGCCAGCTGCCTGAGGACAGGGGAGTTCGATACGCAGTATTTT. This sequence encodes CASCLRTGEFDTQYF.

This sequence joins TRBV5-4 and TRBJ1-2; 9 bases line up with TRBD1. Trimming at V came to 5 bases and at J to 6 bases, leaving 8 bases not matched to a gene. Germline V gene data show CDR1 as SGHNT and CDR2 as YYREEE (reference sequence). This CDR3 has 14 residues. In DNA, the CDR3 is TGTGCCAGCAGTTACGACAGGGGGAACCATGGCTACACCTTC. It encodes CASSYDRGNHGYTF.

The CDR3 loop is CASSNYRDSAGNTIYF. CDR3 coding DNA: TGTGCCAGCAGTAACTACCGGGACAGCGCTGGAAACACCATATATTTT. The chain uses TRBV6-5 and TRBJ1-3; the match to TRBD1 covers 7 bases. Germline CDR1 and CDR2: MNHEY and SVGAGI. This CDR3 has 16 amino acids. V lost 5 bases and J lost 2; bases outside the gene matches: 9.

J is TRBJ1-2 and V is TRBV12-5; D gene unclear. Germline V gene lookup returns CDR1 LGHNT and CDR2 FRNRAP. The CDR3 is 12 amino acids. V dropped 0 bases and J dropped 7 bases, with 6 bases sitting between them. The CDR3 here is CASGLVRSGYTF. The CDR3 bases are TGTGCTAGTGGTTTGGTACGGAGTGGCTACACCTTC.

The V gene is TRBV6-5, the J gene TRBJ1-4; no clear D. The germline gives CDR1 MNHEY, CDR2 SVGAGI. This CDR3 spans 11 amino acids. CDR3 sequence (DNA): TGTGCTGCCGGCGGGAGCGAAAAACTGTTTTTT. Translated: CAAGGSEKLFF.

V and J are TRBV30 and TRBJ2-5, with 14 bases identical to TRBD2. This CDR3 comprises 16 residues. With V trimmed by 0 bases and J by 2 bases, 2 bases remained unmatched. The germline gives CDR1 GTSNPN, CDR2 SVGIG (reference sequence). The CDR3 loop is CAWSVGLAGGQETQYF. The DNA for the CDR3 is TGTGCCTGGAGTGTAGGACTAGCGGGGGGTCAAGAGACCCAGTACTTC.

V usage is TRBV19 and J usage is TRBJ2-2, with a possible D match to TRBD2 (5 bases). The CDR3 is 14 residues long. V lost 5 bases, J lost 1 base, and 8 bases lay in between. Germline V gives CDR1 LNHDA, CDR2 SQIVND (reference sequence). In nucleotides, the CDR3 is TGTGCCAGTAGTTTGGCGGGGAACACCGGGGAGCTGTTTTTT. This gives the protein CASSLAGNTGELFF.